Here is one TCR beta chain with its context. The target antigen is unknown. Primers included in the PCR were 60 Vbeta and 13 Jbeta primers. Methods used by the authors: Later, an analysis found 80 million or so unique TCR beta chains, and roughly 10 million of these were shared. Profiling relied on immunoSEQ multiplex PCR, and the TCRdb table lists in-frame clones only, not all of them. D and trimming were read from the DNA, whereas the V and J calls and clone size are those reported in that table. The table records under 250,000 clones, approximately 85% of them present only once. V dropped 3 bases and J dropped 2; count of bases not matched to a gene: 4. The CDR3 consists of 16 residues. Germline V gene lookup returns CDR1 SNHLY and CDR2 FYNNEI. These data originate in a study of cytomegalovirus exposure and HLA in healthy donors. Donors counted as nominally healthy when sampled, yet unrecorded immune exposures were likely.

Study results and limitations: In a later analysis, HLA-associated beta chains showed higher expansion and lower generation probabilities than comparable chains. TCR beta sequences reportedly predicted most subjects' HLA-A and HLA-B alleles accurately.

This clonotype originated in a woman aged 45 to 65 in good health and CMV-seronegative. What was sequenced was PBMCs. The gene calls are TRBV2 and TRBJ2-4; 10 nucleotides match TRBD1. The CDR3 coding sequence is TGTGCCAGCAGTGAGGGACAGGGGTGGACCAAAAACATTCAGTACTTC. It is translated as CASSEGQGWTKNIQYF.